The 6 T cell receptor beta chains presented below share a single source sample, sequenced in a study of cytomegalovirus exposure and HLA in healthy donors (dated by TCRdb to about 2017). Receptor libraries were prepared by the immunoSEQ multiplex PCR assay. For the multiplex PCR, a mixture combining 60 forward primers for TCR Vbeta segments and 13 reverse primers for TCR Jbeta segments was used. Drawn from immuneACCESS, this table holds only the in-frame rearrangements with V and J called that TCRdb kept. Clones are partly lost; checked studies trace under half to an unresolved V gene and leave the rest unexplained. The sample table contains 100,000 to 150,000 clones; only one count was recorded for approximately 73% of them. The ten largest clones represent 4.5% to 5% of the sample. The material sequenced was PBMCs. These receptors all come from a man aged 55 to 70 in good health and CMV-seropositive.

The chain has TRBV7-9 and TRBJ1-6, with 10 bases matching TRBD1. J gave up 5 bases and V 5 bases, and 3 bases lay outside the gene matches. CDR3 size: 15 residues. CDR1 and CDR2 (germline): SEHNR, FQNEAQ (reference sequence). CDR3 nucleotide sequence: TGTGCCAGCAGCCTCGGGACAGGGGATAATTCACCCCTCCACTTT. Amino acid sequence: CASSLGTGDNSPLHF.

Points on this clone: Germline is not matched at one junction end, which may reflect a read error. This sequence joins TRBV7-9 and TRBJ2-3, with D perhaps matching TRBD1 (6 bases). The germline V gene has CDR1 SEHNR and CDR2 FQNEAQ (reference sequence). The CDR3 is made up of 12 amino acids. The CDR3 protein is CSSSRDKNTQYF. CDR3 coding DNA: TGTTCCAGCAGCCGGGACAAGAATACGCAGTATTTT.

The genes are TRBV6-5 and TRBJ2-2; 7 nucleotides line up with TRBD2. V shed 2 bases and J 3 bases; nucleotides not matched to a gene: 6. Germline CDR1 reads MNHEY; CDR2 reads SVGAGI. The CDR3 has 16 amino acids. CDR3 loop: CASSYRRGRDTGELFF. CDR3 DNA sequence: TGTGCCAGCAGTTACCGGCGGGGGAGGGACACCGGGGAGCTGTTTTTT.

The CDR3 DNA follows: TGTGCCAGTAGTGCGGACAGATACAATCAGCCCCAGCATTTT. Amino acid sequence: CASSADRYNQPQHF. V and J are TRBV19 and TRBJ1-5; perhaps TRBD1 as D (6 bases). The V end was cut by 5 bases, the J end by 3 bases, with 11 bases between. CDR1 and CDR2 from the germline V gene are LNHDA and SQIVND (reference sequence). The length of the CDR3 is 14 residues.

This rearrangement joins TRBV7-9 to TRBJ2-1, with 12 bases that match TRBD2. The CDR3 is 15 residues long. The germline CDR1 and CDR2 sequences are SEHNR and FQNEAQ (reference sequence). V lost 1 base to trimming and J lost 9 bases; unmatched junction nucleotides: 4. CDR3: CASSLGLAGGPEQFF. DNA of the CDR3: TGTGCCAGCAGCTTAGGGCTAGCGGGGGGGCCTGAGCAGTTCTTC.

This clone was counted only a few times. Different DNA sequences within this sample yield the same CDR3. This chain joins TRBV5-1 and TRBJ1-1; a possible D gene is TRBD1 (6 bases). There are 14 residues in the CDR3. CDR1 and CDR2 (germline): SGHRS, YFSETQ. The V gene lost 2 bases and the J gene lost 4 bases, with 12 bases spanning the gap. CDR3 sequence (DNA): TGCGCCAGCAGCTTCCAGGGGTACGGCACTGAAGCTTTCTTT. Translating it yields CASSFQGYGTEAFF.